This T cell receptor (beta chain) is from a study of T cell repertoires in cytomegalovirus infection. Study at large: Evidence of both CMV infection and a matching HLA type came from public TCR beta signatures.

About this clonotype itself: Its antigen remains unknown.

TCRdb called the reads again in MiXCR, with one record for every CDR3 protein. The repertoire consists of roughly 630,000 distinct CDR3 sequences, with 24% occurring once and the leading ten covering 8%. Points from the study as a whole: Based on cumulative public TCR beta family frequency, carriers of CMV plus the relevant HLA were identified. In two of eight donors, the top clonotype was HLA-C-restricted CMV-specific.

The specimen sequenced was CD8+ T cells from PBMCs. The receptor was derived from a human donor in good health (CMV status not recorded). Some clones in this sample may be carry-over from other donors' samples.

The CDR3 reads CASSLVSTSVKNIQYF. CDR3 in DNA: TGTGCCAGCAGCTTAGTTAGCACGTCAGTCAAAAACATTCAGTACTTC. The V and J genes are TRBV7-4 and TRBJ2-4, with unresolved D. Germline CDR1 and CDR2: SGHVT and SQSDAQ. V was pared by 1 base and J by 3 bases, with 13 bases between. This CDR3 comprises 16 residues.